The 17 T cell receptor beta chains below all came from one sample that was sequenced in a study of blood T cell repertoires in COVID-19. Assay: immunoSEQ multiplex PCR; the TCRdb copy retains only in-frame clones and omits some. The table records 150,000 or so clones, under 90% of them present only once. The sequenced material came from peripheral blood. These receptors originate from a man aged 55 to 69 with acute or convalescent COVID-19.

This clone has just one count. The J gene is TRBJ1-1, the V gene TRBV5-6; TRBD1 is a possible D gene (5 bases). Per germline, CDR1 SGHDT and CDR2 YYEEEE. With 1 base removed from V and 7 bases from J, the gap between germline ends came to 14 bases. CDR3 size: 14 residues. CDR3 sequence (DNA): TGTGCCAGCAGCTTGTCTGGAGGGGCTGGTGAAGCTTTCTTT. Translation: CASSLSGGAGEAFF. Using reference TRBV5-6 and TRBJ1-1 for the parts outside the CDR3, the full variable domain is DAGVTQSPTHLIKTRGQQVTLRCSPKSGHDTVSWYQQALGQGPQFIFQYYEEEERQRGNFPDRFSGHQFPNYSSELNVNALLLGDSALYLCASSLSGGAGEAFFGQGTRLTVV.

The rearrangement joins TRBV2 to TRBJ2-7, with TRBD2 identical over 11 bases. The CDR3 loop spans 14 amino acids. The trim removed 4 bases at V and 2 bases at J, leaving 1 base unmatched. Germline V gene data show CDR1 as SNHLY and CDR2 as FYNNEI. CDR3 protein: CASSGLAGPYEQYF. CDR3 nucleotides: TGTGCCAGCAGTGGACTAGCGGGACCCTACGAGCAGTACTTC.

This chain links TRBV4-3 with TRBJ2-5, with 8 bases aligning to TRBD2. The CDR3 is 13 amino acids. CDR1 LGHNA and CDR2 YSLEER come from the germline V gene. V shed 2 bases and J 4 bases; nucleotides not matched to a gene: 0. CDR3 nucleotide sequence: TGCGCCAGCAGCCAACGGGGGGGAGAGACCCAGTACTTC. It translates to CASSQRGGETQYF.

In its sample, this clone was seen a few times. This chain joins TRBV12-3 or TRBV12-4 and TRBJ1-5, with D possibly being TRBD1 (5 bases). The CDR3 sequence is 12 residues long. Trimming stripped 5 bases from V and 12 bases from J, with 14 bases between. The chain's CDR3 is CASSPDGGVQHF. CDR3 nucleotide sequence: TGTGCCAGCAGTCCCGATGGGGGGGTCCAGCATTTT.

This chain uses TRBV9 with TRBJ2-6; tentatively, D is TRBD1 (6 bases). V lost 4 bases, J lost 2 bases, and 10 bases lay in between. This CDR3 comprises 15 residues. Germline CDR1 SGDLS, CDR2 YYNGEE. The CDR3 region is CASSSRQAGANVLTF. As DNA, the CDR3 is TGTGCCAGCAGCTCTCGACAGGCTGGGGCCAACGTCCTGACTTTC.

This sequence joins TRBV6-6 and TRBJ1-3, with 7 bases matching TRBD1. CDR3 size: 17 residues. V shed 5 bases and J 0 bases; nucleotides not matched to a gene: 10. CDR1 is MNHNY, CDR2 SVGAGI, per germline (reference sequence). The CDR3 sequence is CASSPSGTARSGNTIYF. CDR3 coding DNA: TGTGCCAGCAGTCCTTCCGGGACAGCCCGCTCTGGAAACACCATATATTTT.

CDR3: CASSQELGRSRTGGTGELFF. The CDR3 region has the DNA TGTGCCAGCAGCCAAGAATTAGGTCGATCAAGGACAGGGGGCACCGGGGAGCTGTTTTTT. The chain carries TRBV4-2 and TRBJ2-2; 10 nucleotides align to TRBD1. Germline loops: CDR1 LGHNA, CDR2 YNFKEQ. The CDR3 runs 20 residues. With 0 bases clipped from V and 4 bases from J, the junction kept 14 bases outside the gene matches.

This chain links TRBV27 with TRBJ2-7, with D perhaps matching TRBD1 (6 bases). Germline V CDR1 and CDR2: MNHEY, SMNVEV (reference sequence). The CDR3 covers 12 residues. Trimming left V 1 base short and J 12 bases short, with 13 bases between. CDR3 coding DNA: TGTGCCAGCAGTTTATGGGCCAGGGGCAGGTACTTC. The encoded protein is CASSLWARGRYF.

In its sample, this clone was seen a few times. This chain links TRBV7-2 with TRBJ2-3; 10 bases map to TRBD2. The V gene end was trimmed by 5 bases and the J gene end by 11 bases; junction bases not matched to a gene: 10. The CDR3 sequence is 14 residues long. From germline, CDR1 is SGHTA and CDR2 FQGNSA. Written as DNA, the CDR3 is TGTGCCAGCAGCGTACTAGCGGGGAATTGGGTGCAGTATTTT. This translates into CASSVLAGNWVQYF.

The rearrangement links TRBV10-3 to TRBJ1-5, with D maybe TRBD1 (5 bases). V lost 2 bases to trimming and J lost 7 bases, with 9 bases between them. Germline CDR1 and CDR2: ENHRY and SYGVKD. The CDR3 consists of 13 residues. The CDR3 DNA follows: TGTGCCATCAGTGAGAAGGGGCCCCAGCCCCAGCATTTT. It yields the protein CAISEKGPQPQHF.

V gene TRBV5-4 combines with J gene TRBJ2-1; D perhaps matches TRBD2 (6 bases). The germline gives CDR1 SGHNT, CDR2 YYREEE (reference sequence). The CDR3 is 16 residues long. Trimming took off 0 bases at V and 2 bases at J, with 12 bases between the two ends. CDR3 loop: CASSLGGGMTYNEQFF. The CDR3 DNA is TGTGCCAGCAGCTTGGGAGGCGGGATGACCTACAATGAGCAGTTCTTC.

The gene calls are TRBV5-4 and TRBJ2-3; possible D gene TRBD2, 5 bases. The CDR3 runs 16 residues. Germline assignment: CDR1 SGHNT and CDR2 YYREEE (reference sequence). V dropped 0 bases and J dropped 1 base, with 12 bases sitting between them. The CDR3 DNA follows: TGTGCCAGCAGCTTGGCCGGGGATGGGGGCACAGATACGCAGTATTTT. The encoded protein is CASSLAGDGGTDTQYF. Filled out from reference TRBV5-4 and TRBJ2-3, the complete variable domain reads ETGVTQSPTHLIKTRGQQVTLRCSSQSGHNTVSWYQQALGQGPQFIFQYYREEENGRGNFPPRFSGLQFPNYSSELNVNALELDDSALYLCASSLAGDGGTDTQYFGPGTRLTVL.

This chain joins TRBV10-3 and TRBJ2-7, with 11 bases aligning to TRBD2. Per the germline V gene, CDR1 is ENHRY and CDR2 is SYGVKD. The J segment lost 5 bases and the V segment lost 7 bases, leaving 7 bases of the junction unmatched. There are 14 residues in the CDR3. The CDR3 protein is CAIKESTSGDEQYF. The CDR3 DNA reads as TGTGCCATCAAAGAGTCGACTAGCGGGGACGAGCAGTACTTC.

The chain carries TRBV7-9 and TRBJ1-1; D is possibly TRBD1 (5 bases). The CDR3 is made up of 13 amino acids. V lost 3 bases and J 4 bases, leaving 9 bases between the germline ends. The V gene's germline CDR1 is SEHNR and CDR2 FQNEAQ (reference sequence). DNA of the CDR3: TGTGCCAGCAGCTTCAGGGTTACCACTGAAGCTTTCTTT. Its protein product is CASSFRVTTEAFF.

This sequence joins TRBV7-9 and TRBJ2-7, with a weak D call TRBD1 (5 bases). In germline, CDR1 is SEHNR, CDR2 FQNEAQ (reference sequence). The CDR3 spans 14 residues. V was pared by 3 bases and J by 2 bases, with 11 bases between. CDR3 protein: CASSFVGAAYEQYF. In DNA form, the CDR3 reads TGTGCCAGCAGCTTTGTAGGGGCAGCCTACGAGCAGTACTTC.

This sequence joins TRBV10-3 and TRBJ1-2; perhaps TRBD1 as D (5 bases). The germline V gene encodes CDR1 ENHRY and CDR2 SYGVKD. The V end was cut by 7 bases, the J end by 3 bases, with 15 bases between. The CDR3 contains 14 residues. This CDR3 is CAIKGTDSHYGYTF. DNA of the CDR3: TGTGCCATCAAGGGAACAGACAGCCACTATGGCTACACCTTC.

This clone was recorded a few times. The V gene is TRBV7-9, the J gene TRBJ1-5, with a possible D match to TRBD1 (6 bases). The CDR3 is 16 amino acids. V dropped 0 bases and J dropped 2 bases, with 11 bases sitting between them. Germline CDR1 and CDR2: SEHNR and FQNEAQ (reference sequence). The CDR3 protein is CASSLAGGRGNQPQHF. CDR3 coding DNA: TGTGCCAGCAGCTTAGCAGGGGGAAGAGGCAATCAGCCCCAGCATTTT.